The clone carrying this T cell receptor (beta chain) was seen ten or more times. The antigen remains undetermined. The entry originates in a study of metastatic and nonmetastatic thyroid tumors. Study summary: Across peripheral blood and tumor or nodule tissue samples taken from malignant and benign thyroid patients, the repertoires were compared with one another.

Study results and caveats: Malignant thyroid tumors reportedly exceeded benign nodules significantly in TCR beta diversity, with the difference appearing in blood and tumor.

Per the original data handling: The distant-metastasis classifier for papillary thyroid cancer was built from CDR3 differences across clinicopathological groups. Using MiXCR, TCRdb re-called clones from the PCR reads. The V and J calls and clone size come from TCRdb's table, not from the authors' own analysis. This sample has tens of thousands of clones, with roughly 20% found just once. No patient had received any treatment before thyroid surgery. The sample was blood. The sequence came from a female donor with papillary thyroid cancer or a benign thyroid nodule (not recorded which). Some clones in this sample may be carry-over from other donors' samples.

DNA of the CDR3: TGTGCCAGGCCACTACTAGTCACAGATACGCAGTATTTT. Translated, it gives CARPLLVTDTQYF. V and J are TRBV6-1 and TRBJ2-3, with D perhaps TRBD2 (5 bases). This CDR3 contains 13 residues. Trimming shortened V by 9 bases and J by 2 bases, and 12 bases separated the two germline ends. Germline CDR1 and CDR2: MNHNS and SASEGT.